Listed here are 32 T cell receptor beta chains from one sample, sequenced in a study of blood T cell repertoires in COVID-19. TCRdb's copy holds only in-frame clones and misses some; the assay was immunoSEQ multiplex PCR. The sample carries 95,000 to 150,000 clones, more than 75% recorded once. Specimen: peripheral blood. The receptor set was obtained from a woman aged 70 to 79 with acute or convalescent COVID-19.

This chain joins TRBV5-1 and TRBJ2-2, with a tentative D call TRBD2 (6 bases). The CDR3 totals 15 residues. The germline V and J ends were trimmed by 0 bases and 6 bases, with 12 bases remaining between them. The germline V gene has CDR1 SGHRS and CDR2 YFSETQ. The CDR3 DNA reads as TGCGCCAGCAGCTTGGACCCGGGGGTGGCCGGGGAGCTGTTTTTT. Translation: CASSLDPGVAGELFF.

The gene calls are TRBV10-3 and TRBJ2-7, with 9 bases that match TRBD1. CDR3 size: 14 residues. Germline CDR1 ENHRY, CDR2 SYGVKD. V trimming: 7 bases; J trimming: 7 bases; junction bases outside the gene matches: 11. DNA of the CDR3: TGTGCCATCAATAGTCCGGGACAGGGAGAGGAGCAGTACTTC. It yields the protein CAINSPGQGEEQYF.

V usage is TRBV3-1 (or the pseudogene TRBV3-2) and J usage is TRBJ1-2; perhaps TRBD1 as D (5 bases). There are 18 residues in the CDR3. Trimming removed 0 bases at V and 4 bases at J, with 21 bases between. CDR1 and CDR2 from the germline V gene are LGHDT and YNNKEL (reference sequence). The DNA for the CDR3 is TGTGCCAGCAGCCAAGATCCGTATGGCAGGGCCCTACTCTATGGCTACACCTTC. Protein product: CASSQDPYGRALLYGYTF.

The chain carries TRBV6-5 and TRBJ1-3, with TRBD1 identical over 9 bases. Germline CDR1 MNHEY, CDR2 SVGAGI. J gave up 4 bases and V 8 bases, and 3 bases lay outside the gene matches. There are 13 residues in the CDR3. CDR3 DNA: TGTGCCAGCTTGGGACAGGGCGGAAACACCATATATTTT. It codes for CASLGQGGNTIYF.

The chain links TRBV5-4 to TRBJ2-1, with 7 bases matching TRBD1. CDR1 and CDR2 (germline): SGHNT, YYREEE (reference sequence). V gave up 4 bases and J gave up 5 bases; unmatched junction bases: 12. The CDR3 runs 16 residues. CDR3 nucleotides: TGTGCCAGCAGCCCCCTGAGAACAGGGGCCCACAATGAGCAGTTCTTC. It yields the protein CASSPLRTGAHNEQFF.

The rearrangement joins TRBV5-1 to TRBJ2-3, with 7 bases lining up with TRBD1. The V segment lost 4 bases and the J segment 2 bases; nucleotides outside the gene matches: 7. CDR1 SGHRS and CDR2 YFSETQ come from the germline V gene. The length of the CDR3 is 15 residues. The CDR3 protein is CASSRGQATTDTQYF. The CDR3 region has the DNA TGCGCCAGCAGCCGAGGACAGGCGACCACAGATACGCAGTATTTT.

The V and J genes are TRBV4-1 and TRBJ2-5; no firm D call. Germline CDR1 reads MGHRA; CDR2 reads YSYEKL. Trimming took off 0 bases at V and 1 base at J, with 6 bases between the two ends. The CDR3 sequence is 14 residues long. The CDR3 DNA sequence: TGCGCCAGCAGCCAAGAACAGACCCAAGAGACCCAGTACTTC. Its protein product is CASSQEQTQETQYF.

The chain combines TRBV5-1 with TRBJ2-3, with a weak D call TRBD2 (6 bases). Germline CDR1 is SGHRS and CDR2 is YFSETQ. The CDR3 spans 16 residues. V lost 0 bases and J lost 5, with 16 bases in between. The CDR3 nucleotides are TGCGCCAGCAGCTTGGTGGCTCTGGCGGGGCGAGATACGCAGTATTTT. Translated: CASSLVALAGRDTQYF.

The chain links TRBV7-2 to TRBJ2-2; 8 bases map to TRBD1. This CDR3 is 15 amino acids long. V gave up 1 base and J gave up 7 bases; unmatched junction bases: 5. In germline, CDR1 is SGHTA, CDR2 FQGNSA. In DNA, the CDR3 is TGTGCCAGCAGCTTAGTAACAGGGGGAGTCGGGGAGCTGTTTTTT. Its protein product is CASSLVTGGVGELFF.

The V gene is TRBV19, the J gene TRBJ1-5; weak D call: TRBD1 (5 bases). Germline values: CDR1 LNHDA, CDR2 SQIVND (reference sequence). Trimming removed 0 bases from V and 4 bases from J, with 7 bases in between. The CDR3 contains 14 residues. The CDR3 loop reads CASSIDRGNQPQHF. The CDR3 nucleotides are TGTGCCAGTAGTATAGATCGGGGGAATCAGCCCCAGCATTTT.

This chain connects TRBV28 to TRBJ1-6; a possible D gene is TRBD1 (5 bases). The CDR3 is 15 amino acids. Trimming removed 4 bases at V and 2 bases at J, with 9 bases between. Germline V gene lookup returns CDR1 MDHEN and CDR2 SYDVKM. CDR3: CASSSPGTYNSPLHF. CDR3 coding DNA: TGTGCCAGCAGTTCGCCAGGGACCTATAATTCACCCCTCCACTTT.

The V call is TRBV19, the J call TRBJ1-2, with TRBD1 as a possible D gene (6 bases). CDR3 size: 14 residues. Germline V lookup: CDR1 LNHDA, CDR2 SQIVND (reference sequence). V lost 4 bases, J lost 9 bases, and 18 bases lay in between. The CDR3 is CASSKSDSKWSYTF. Written as DNA, the CDR3 is TGTGCCAGTAGTAAATCGGACAGTAAATGGAGCTACACCTTC. Filled out from reference TRBV19 and TRBJ1-2, the complete variable domain reads DGGITQSPKYLFRKEGQNVTLSCEQNLNHDAMYWYRQDPGQGLRLIYYSQIVNDFQKGDIAEGYSVSREKKESFPLTVTSAQKNPTAFYLCASSKSDSKWSYTFGSGTRLTVV.

The chain employs TRBV11-2 and TRBJ2-7; D is uncertain. The V end lost 3 bases, the J end lost 2 bases, and 8 bases lay between the germline ends. The CDR3 is 13 amino acids. Germline V gene sequence: CDR1 SGHAT, CDR2 FQNNGV. CDR3 loop: CASSFPDTYEQYF. CDR3 nucleotides: TGTGCCAGCAGCTTTCCAGACACCTACGAGCAGTACTTC.

The genes are TRBV14 and TRBJ2-7, with 10 nucleotides matching TRBD1. The germline CDR1 and CDR2 sequences are SGHDN and FVKESK. The V gene end was trimmed by 2 bases and the J gene end by 6 bases; junction bases not matched to a gene: 7. The CDR3 spans 15 residues. Here the CDR3 reads CASSQTGTGAIEQYF. The CDR3 DNA reads TGTGCCAGCAGCCAAACAGGGACAGGGGCTATCGAGCAGTACTTC. Complete variable domain (other parts from reference TRBV14 and TRBJ2-7): EAGVTQFPSHSVIEKGQTVTLRCDPISGHDNLYWYRRVMGKEIKFLLHFVKESKQDESGMPNNRFLAERTGGTYSTLKVQPAELEDSGVYFCASSQTGTGAIEQYFGPGTRLTVT.

The J gene is TRBJ2-2, the V gene TRBV21-1; the table calls TRBD1, which could not be checked here. TRBV21-1 is a pseudogene. This CDR3 has 13 residues. CDR3 protein: CASTTPNTGELFF. The DNA of the CDR3 is TGTGCCAGCACCACACCGAACACCGGGGAGCTGTTTTTT.

This clone was picked up one time. CDR3 amino acids: CASSLGQGHGYTF. The CDR3, as DNA: TGTGCCAGCAGCTTGGGACAGGGGCACGGCTACACCTTC. This sequence joins TRBV5-6 and TRBJ1-2; 8 nucleotides align to TRBD1. The germline V gene encodes CDR1 SGHDT and CDR2 YYEEEE. Trimming took 0 bases from V and 8 from J; bases not matched to a gene: 3. This CDR3 is built from 13 residues.

The rearrangement uses TRBV11-3 and TRBJ1-2; TRBD1 is a possible D gene (6 bases). Germline values: CDR1 SGHNT, CDR2 YENEEA. Trimming removed 5 bases at V and 4 bases at J, with 11 bases between. The CDR3 sequence is 13 residues long. The CDR3 loop reads CASSPGQRYGYTF. CDR3 DNA sequence: TGTGCCAGCAGCCCCGGACAGCGCTATGGCTACACCTTC.

A few counts support this clone. The V and J genes are TRBV29-1 and TRBJ1-2, with TRBD1 as a possible D gene (5 bases). V lost 1 base to trimming and J lost 4 bases, with 22 bases between them. The CDR3 has 17 residues. Looked up from germline, CDR1 is SQVTM and CDR2 is ANQGSEA. The CDR3 sequence is CSVEVSIAGGGPYGYTF. CDR3 in DNA: TGCAGCGTTGAAGTTTCTATCGCTGGGGGGGGTCCCTATGGCTACACCTTC.

The J gene is TRBJ1-1, the V gene TRBV2, with D hard to call. The ends were cut back, 6 bases at V and 4 bases at J, with 15 bases in the middle. This CDR3 region has 14 residues. Looked up from germline, CDR1 is SNHLY and CDR2 is FYNNEI. The CDR3 region has the DNA TGTGCCAGCAGGGTTATCCCGGGAGCCACTGAAGCTTTCTTT. Encoded protein: CASRVIPGATEAFF.

CDR3 loop: CASSQQGLTYEQYF. CDR3 in DNA: TGTGCCAGCAGCCAGCAGGGACTGACCTACGAGCAGTACTTC. The chain employs TRBV3-1 (or the pseudogene TRBV3-2) and TRBJ2-7; tentative D call: TRBD2 (6 bases). V was cut by 3 bases and J by 2 bases, with 11 bases left in between. The length of the CDR3 is 14 residues. Germline assignment: CDR1 LGHDT and CDR2 YNNKEL (reference sequence).

In this sample, this clone turned up a few times. The V call is TRBV19, the J call TRBJ1-3; no reliable D call. Trimming stripped 9 bases from V and 1 base from J, with 16 bases between. The CDR3 is made up of 15 amino acids. From germline, CDR1 is LNHDA and CDR2 SQIVND (reference sequence). The DNA for the CDR3 is TGTGCCAGCACAGACCTGCCAGATTCTGGAAACACCATATATTTT. This encodes CASTDLPDSGNTIYF.

The rearrangement uses TRBV30 and TRBJ2-5; the match to TRBD2 covers 13 bases. In germline, CDR1 is GTSNPN, CDR2 SVGIG (reference sequence). Germline trimming cut 3 bases from V and 9 bases from J; bases unmatched to any gene: 7. The CDR3 extends over 14 amino acids. The CDR3 sequence: CAWRQTSGGPAQYF. In DNA, the CDR3 is TGTGCCTGGAGGCAGACTAGCGGGGGGCCGGCCCAGTACTTC.

This sequence joins TRBV4-1 and TRBJ1-3; no clear D. Trimming cost V 1 base and J 4 bases, with 8 bases left between them. The CDR3 has 14 amino acids. Germline V CDR1 and CDR2: MGHRA, YSYEKL. The CDR3 nucleotides are TGCGCCAGCAGCCAAGGGTACAGCGGAAACACCATATATTTT. Its protein product is CASSQGYSGNTIYF.

The chain recombines TRBV6-5 with TRBJ1-5; D gene ambiguous. Trimming pared 6 bases from V and 4 bases from J, leaving 10 bases between. This CDR3 is 13 amino acids long. Germline V gives CDR1 MNHEY, CDR2 SVGAGI. The CDR3 nucleotides are TGTGCCAGCAGGATGGAGAATAATCAGCCCCAGCATTTT. Translation: CASRMENNQPQHF.

The genes are TRBV3-1 (or the pseudogene TRBV3-2) and TRBJ1-1, with D uncertain. This CDR3 contains 12 residues. The V gene lost 2 bases and the J gene lost 1 base, with 2 bases spanning the gap. CDR1 LGHDT and CDR2 YNNKEL come from the germline V gene (reference sequence). CDR3 coding DNA: TGTGCCAGCAGCCAACGGAACACTGAAGCTTTCTTT. Protein: CASSQRNTEAFF.

The V call is TRBV11-3, the J call TRBJ1-2, with D maybe TRBD1 (6 bases). Looked up from germline, CDR1 is SGHNT and CDR2 is YENEEA. The CDR3 loop spans 13 amino acids. Trimming removed 5 bases from V and 4 bases from J, with 11 bases in between. The CDR3 reads CASSPRQAYGYTF. CDR3 bases: TGTGCCAGCAGCCCAAGACAGGCCTATGGCTACACCTTC.

A few counts support this clone. The rearrangement links TRBV9 to TRBJ1-1, with no clear D. V lost 0 bases and J lost 1, with 4 bases in between. The CDR3 is 13 residues long. Germline V gives CDR1 SGDLS, CDR2 YYNGEE. The CDR3 nucleotides are TGTGCCAGCAGCGTAGACTGGAACACTGAAGCTTTCTTT. It is translated as CASSVDWNTEAFF.

This chain uses TRBV5-1 with TRBJ1-1, with D uncertain. V was clipped by 2 bases and J by 11 bases, with 16 bases between them. Germline assignment: CDR1 SGHRS and CDR2 YFSETQ. This CDR3 has 13 amino acids. The CDR3 DNA is TGCGCCAGCAGCTTAGACGGTCCGCGCAGGGCTTTCTTT. Translating it yields CASSLDGPRRAFF. Filled out from reference TRBV5-1 and TRBJ1-1, the complete variable domain reads KAGVTQTPRYLIKTRGQQVTLSCSPISGHRSVSWYQQTPGQGLQFLFEYFSETQRNKGNFPGRFSGRQFSNSRSEMNVSTLELGDSALYLCASSLDGPRRAFFGQGTRLTVV.

The rearrangement links TRBV10-3 to TRBJ1-1, with TRBD1 as a possible D gene (6 bases). This CDR3 is 14 amino acids long. Germline loops: CDR1 ENHRY, CDR2 SYGVKD. The germline V and J ends were trimmed by 3 bases and 2 bases, with 10 bases remaining between them. CDR3 DNA: TGTGCCATCAGTGATCCACAGGGAAACACTGAAGCTTTCTTT. This gives the protein CAISDPQGNTEAFF.

This chain joins TRBV28 and TRBJ2-3; a weak D match, TRBD1 (5 bases). The CDR3 spans 16 residues. Germline V gene lookup returns CDR1 MDHEN and CDR2 SYDVKM. Trimming took 11 bases from V and 3 from J, leaving 24 bases between them. This CDR3 reads CAAPGPQGQATDTQYF. The CDR3 nucleotides read TGTGCCGCTCCAGGGCCCCAGGGCCAGGCGACAGATACGCAGTATTTT.

The V gene is TRBV21-1, the J gene TRBJ1-4; TRBD1 was called by the table and not checked on the DNA. TRBV21-1 is a listed pseudogene. The CDR3 extends over 14 amino acids. CDR3 amino acids: CASSRTGTAEGMFF. CDR3 nucleotides: TGTGCCAGCAGCCGCACCGGGACAGCAGAAGGGATGTTTTTT.

The chain recombines TRBV5-1 with TRBJ1-1, with TRBD1 as a possible D gene (6 bases). This CDR3 contains 14 residues. With 4 bases removed from V and 0 bases from J, the gap between germline ends came to 10 bases. CDR1 and CDR2 (germline): SGHRS, YFSETQ. The CDR3 bases are TGCGCCAGCAGCCTGGACAGTATGAACACTGAAGCTTTCTTT. The encoded protein is CASSLDSMNTEAFF. The entire variable domain, with the rest obtained from reference TRBV5-1 and TRBJ1-1, is as follows: KAGVTQTPRYLIKTRGQQVTLSCSPISGHRSVSWYQQTPGQGLQFLFEYFSETQRNKGNFPGRFSGRQFSNSRSEMNVSTLELGDSALYLCASSLDSMNTEAFFGQGTRLTVV.